Following are 32 T cell receptor beta chains from one sample sequenced in a study of early T cells in non-severe SARS-CoV-2 infection. Using its own MiXCR run on the 5' RACE reads, TCRdb lists one record per CDR3 protein. Of 25,000 to 35,000 distinct CDR3 sequences in the sample, about 6% were seen once. Sample: whole blood. These receptors all come from an adult who was a healthcare worker with PCR-confirmed SARS-CoV-2 infection or an uninfected control (not recorded which).

At least ten counts were recorded for this clonotype. The rearrangement links TRBV7-2 to TRBJ2-7; TRBD2 might be the D (6 bases). The germline gives CDR1 SGHTA, CDR2 FQGNSA. Trimming stripped 6 bases from V and 2 bases from J, with 11 bases between. The CDR3 extends over 13 amino acids. CDR3 in DNA: TGTGCCAGCAGACTTGCGGGGACCTACGAGCAGTACTTC. This gives the protein CASRLAGTYEQYF.

The J gene is TRBJ2-3, the V gene TRBV29-1, with TRBD2 identical over 10 bases. The CDR3 has 14 residues. V shed 4 bases and J 2 bases; nucleotides not matched to a gene: 3. Germline V lookup: CDR1 SQVTM, CDR2 ANQGSEA. The CDR3 coding sequence is TGCAGCGTTGTAACTAGCGGGGACACAGATACGCAGTATTTT. It codes for CSVVTSGDTDTQYF.

This clonotype occurred many times. The chain uses TRBV6-5 and TRBJ2-5, with 10 bases identical to TRBD1. This CDR3 region has 14 residues. J lost 7 bases, V lost 5 bases, and 7 bases had no gene match. Germline CDR1 is MNHEY and CDR2 is SVGAGI. The chain's CDR3 is CASSQGTGEGTQYF. The CDR3, as DNA: TGTGCCAGCAGTCAGGGGACAGGGGAAGGGACCCAGTACTTC.

In this sample, this clonotype turned up many times. This chain links TRBV19 with TRBJ1-2; no definite D call. Germline V gives CDR1 LNHDA, CDR2 SQIVND (reference sequence). The length of the CDR3 is 13 residues. V lost 5 bases and J 4 bases, leaving 11 bases between the germline ends. The CDR3 loop reads CASSSGELYGYTF. The CDR3 nucleotides are TGTGCCAGTAGTTCGGGAGAGCTCTATGGCTACACCTTC.

This clonotype came up many times. The CDR3 nucleotides are TGTGCCAGCTCACCGACAGGGGTCGGATTAGACGAGCAGTACTTC. Translation: CASSPTGVGLDEQYF. This rearrangement joins TRBV18 to TRBJ2-7; 8 bases fit TRBD1. In germline, CDR1 is KGHSH, CDR2 LQKENI. J was trimmed by 5 bases and V by 3 bases; bases with no gene match: 9. The CDR3 spans 15 residues.

The chain employs TRBV6-5 and TRBJ1-5; the D gene is possibly TRBD1 (6 bases). CDR1 MNHEY and CDR2 SVGAGI come from the germline V gene. The V gene lost 2 bases and the J gene lost 1 base, with 12 bases spanning the gap. CDR3 length equals 16 residues. CDR3 bases: TGTGCCAGCAGTTACGGGGGCATAGGAAGCAATCAGCCCCAGCATTTT. Protein: CASSYGGIGSNQPQHF.

This clonotype was detected many times. The CDR3 nucleotides read TGTGCCACCACGGGGGGTGCTGGAAACACCATATATTTT. Amino acid sequence: CATTGGAGNTIYF. The V call is TRBV6-6, the J call TRBJ1-3; a weak D match, TRBD1 (5 bases). Deletions cut 10 bases from V and 2 bases from J, with 12 bases between. There are 13 residues in the CDR3. CDR1 is MNHNY, CDR2 SVGAGI, per germline (reference sequence).

The table lists this clonotype with many counts. The chain combines TRBV20-1 with TRBJ2-3; D is possibly TRBD2 (6 bases). The germline V gene has CDR1 DFQATT and CDR2 SNEGSKA (reference sequence). V shed 5 bases and J shed 6 bases, with 21 bases lying between them. The CDR3 loop spans 15 amino acids. The CDR3 nucleotides read TGCAGTGCTCAATCCTTGGCGGGGCAAGGGGATACGCAGTATTTT. Translating gives CSAQSLAGQGDTQYF.

The CDR3 region is CASSSEGYRTDTQYF. CDR3 in DNA: TGTGCCAGCAGCTCAGAGGGCTACCGCACAGATACGCAGTATTTT. This chain links TRBV11-2 with TRBJ2-3; D is possibly TRBD2 (5 bases). CDR1 and CDR2 from the germline V gene are SGHAT and FQNNGV. The CDR3 consists of 15 residues. V was pared by 4 bases and J by 1 base, with 12 bases between.

The table lists this clonotype with many counts. The CDR3 spells CASSFVSAQETQYF. CDR3 coding DNA: TGCGCCAGCAGCTTTGTATCCGCCCAAGAGACCCAGTACTTC. The J gene is TRBJ2-5, the V gene TRBV5-1; D unresolved. The CDR3 covers 14 residues. Trimming took off 2 bases at V and 1 base at J, with 9 bases between the two ends. In germline, CDR1 is SGHRS, CDR2 YFSETQ. Full variable domain (outside the CDR3, taken from reference TRBV5-1 and TRBJ2-5): KAGVTQTPRYLIKTRGQQVTLSCSPISGHRSVSWYQQTPGQGLQFLFEYFSETQRNKGNFPGRFSGRQFSNSRSEMNVSTLELGDSALYLCASSFVSAQETQYFGPGTRLLVL.

This clonotype was counted only a few times. V usage is TRBV7-3 and J usage is TRBJ2-2; the D is unclear. The CDR3 totals 13 residues. Germline CDR1 and CDR2: SGHTA and FQGTGA. V lost 5 bases and J lost 5, with 9 bases in between. The CDR3 reads CASSPGGTGELFF. The CDR3 coding sequence is TGTGCCAGCAGCCCAGGTGGAACCGGGGAGCTGTTTTTT.

Ten or more counts support this clonotype. This sequence joins TRBV5-5 and TRBJ2-1; D is ambiguous. The V gene lost 1 base and the J gene lost 3 bases, with 11 bases spanning the gap. Germline CDR1 SGHKS, CDR2 YYEKEE (reference sequence). The CDR3 sequence is 15 residues long. CDR3 in DNA: TGTGCCAGCAGCTTGCTTGGCGGATACTACAATGAGCAGTTCTTC. Translating gives CASSLLGGYYNEQFF.

This clonotype was picked up many times. This chain's CDR3 is CASSFGNQETQYF. The CDR3 coding sequence is TGTGCCAGCAGCTTTGGGAACCAAGAGACCCAGTACTTC. The V gene is TRBV5-6, the J gene TRBJ2-5; D call uncertain. Trimming pared 2 bases from V and 0 bases from J, leaving 5 bases between. From germline, CDR1 is SGHDT and CDR2 YYEEEE. The CDR3 contains 13 residues.

The sample holds many counts of this clonotype. The chain combines TRBV20-1 with TRBJ2-7, with a tentative D call TRBD1 (5 bases). The ends were cut back, 3 bases at V and 6 bases at J, with 12 bases in the middle. Germline V gives CDR1 DFQATT, CDR2 SNEGSKA (reference sequence). This CDR3 has 12 residues. CDR3 coding DNA: TGCAGTGCTAGGGGGCCTCTCGGCGAGCAGTACTTC. It yields the protein CSARGPLGEQYF.

The J gene is TRBJ1-4, the V gene TRBV12-3 or TRBV12-4, with TRBD1 matching over 10 bases. The CDR3 has 17 amino acids. With V trimmed by 5 bases and J by 1 base, 7 bases remained unmatched. Here the CDR3 DNA reads TGTGCCAGCAGTCCGTGGCGGACAGGGGGAACTAATGAAAAACTGTTTTTT. It yields the protein CASSPWRTGGTNEKLFF.

The rearrangement joins TRBV20-1 to TRBJ2-5, with 10 nucleotides matching TRBD2. The germline CDR1 and CDR2 sequences are DFQATT and SNEGSKA (reference sequence). Germline trimming cut 1 base from V and 0 bases from J; bases unmatched to any gene: 14. This CDR3 region has 19 residues. CDR3 nucleotide sequence: TGCAGTGCTAGAGTATTGGTGGCTAGCGGGGGATCGCACCAAGAGACCCAGTACTTC. As protein: CSARVLVASGGSHQETQYF.

Many counts were recorded for this clonotype. This rearrangement joins TRBV12-3 or TRBV12-4 to TRBJ2-7, with TRBD1 matching 10 bases. This CDR3 comprises 15 residues. Germline trimming cut 5 bases from V and 6 bases from J; bases unmatched to any gene: 10. CDR3 residues: CASSQRDRGSVEQYF. In nucleotides, the CDR3 is TGTGCCAGCAGTCAACGGGACAGGGGTTCGGTCGAGCAGTACTTC.

This clonotype has just a few counts. The rearrangement uses TRBV28 and TRBJ2-5; TRBD1 matches 9 bases. The CDR3 is 16 residues long. The ends lost 6 bases at V and 1 base at J; junction bases unmatched: 9. Germline values: CDR1 MDHEN, CDR2 SYDVKM. This CDR3 reads CASSIRDRAIQETQYF. DNA of the CDR3: TGTGCCAGCAGCATCCGGGACAGGGCTATCCAAGAGACCCAGTACTTC.

This clonotype was counted a single time. With a much larger clone just one base away, this may be a read error. This rearrangement joins TRBV6-6 to TRBJ2-7, with TRBD1 matching over 7 bases. CDR3 length: 13 amino acids. Germline V gives CDR1 MNHNY, CDR2 SVGAGI (reference sequence). Trimming at V came to 6 bases and at J to 3 bases, leaving 5 bases not matched to a gene. Here the CDR3 DNA reads TGTGCCAGCAGCCCGGACAGGAACTACGAGCAGTACTTC. The encoded protein is CASSPDRNYEQYF.

The table lists this clonotype with many counts. The V call is TRBV7-2, the J call TRBJ2-7; 8 bases agree with TRBD2. This CDR3 is built from 17 residues. CDR1 is SGHTA, CDR2 FQGNSA, per germline. With 7 bases clipped from V and 5 bases from J, the junction kept 19 bases outside the gene matches. For the CDR3, the DNA is TGTGCCAGCATCCCGGTCCCCCGGGGGGGCGTCCCCCACGAGCAGTACTTC. It specifies CASIPVPRGGVPHEQYF.

This clonotype was found many times. The chain couples TRBV5-6 to TRBJ1-2, with D possibly being TRBD1 (5 bases). V was pared by 4 bases and J by 3 bases, with 19 bases between. Germline V lookup: CDR1 SGHDT, CDR2 YYEEEE. The CDR3 sequence is 16 residues long. CDR3 coding DNA: TGTGCCAGCAGCGCCTTGACAGCCCCGATGGACTATGGCTACACCTTC. Protein: CASSALTAPMDYGYTF.

This clonotype turned up a few times. The chain employs TRBV12-3 or TRBV12-4 and TRBJ1-6; D unresolved. This CDR3 spans 14 amino acids. The ends were cut back, 2 bases at V and 8 bases at J, with 10 bases in the middle. The CDR3 sequence: CASSLSGLDSPLHF. CDR3 in DNA: TGTGCCAGCAGTTTATCGGGGTTGGATTCACCCCTCCACTTT.

The rearrangement joins TRBV28 to TRBJ2-7, with unresolved D. This CDR3 contains 11 residues. V lost 3 bases and J 4 bases, leaving 4 bases between the germline ends. The V gene's germline CDR1 is MDHEN and CDR2 SYDVKM. CDR3 in amino acids: CASSLKYEQYF. The CDR3 DNA is TGTGCCAGCAGTTTGAAATACGAGCAGTACTTC. Full variable domain (outside the CDR3, taken from reference TRBV28 and TRBJ2-7): DVKVTQSSRYLVKRTGEKVFLECVQDMDHENMFWYRQDPGLGLRLIYFSYDVKMKEKGDIPEGYSVSREKKERFSLILESASTNQTSMYLCASSLKYEQYFGPGTRLTVT.

This clonotype has a count of ten or more. The chain employs TRBV5-5 and TRBJ2-7, with D unresolved. CDR3 length equals 14 residues. Germline CDR1 is SGHKS and CDR2 is YYEKEE (reference sequence). V shed 1 base and J shed 1 base, with 9 bases lying between them. CDR3 DNA sequence: TGTGCCAGCAGCTTGTCAGTTCTATCCTACGAGCAGTACTTC. Its translation is CASSLSVLSYEQYF.

This clonotype was recorded many times. The chain uses TRBV6-1 and TRBJ1-5; D remains unclear. The CDR3 has 14 residues. Germline V gene data show CDR1 as MNHNS and CDR2 as SASEGT. Trimming removed 1 base from V and 5 bases from J, with 9 bases in between. In DNA form, the CDR3 reads TGTGCCAGCAGTGAAGAGTGGGGAGATCAGCCCCAGCATTTT. Its protein product is CASSEEWGDQPQHF.

This clonotype came up many times. V and J are TRBV6-4 and TRBJ2-6; D might be TRBD2 (5 bases). Germline V gene data show CDR1 as MRHNA and CDR2 as SNTAGT. The V end was cut by 3 bases, the J end by 0 bases, with 9 bases between. CDR3 size: 16 residues. CDR3 sequence (DNA): TGTGCCAGCAGTGAGAGGGCGAACTCTGGGGCCAACGTCCTGACTTTC. It translates to CASSERANSGANVLTF.

This clonotype was counted a few times. The chain uses TRBV28 and TRBJ2-7, with TRBD1 matching 8 bases. The V gene's germline CDR1 is MDHEN and CDR2 SYDVKM. The junction had 6 bases not matched to a gene; V was cut back by 1 base and J by 4 bases. The CDR3 is 15 amino acids. The CDR3 DNA reads as TGTGCCAGCAGTTTATCGGAGACAGGGGCTTACGAGCAGTACTTC. This gives the protein CASSLSETGAYEQYF. The full variable domain, with the rest looked up from reference TRBV28 and TRBJ2-7, is DVKVTQSSRYLVKRTGEKVFLECVQDMDHENMFWYRQDPGLGLRLIYFSYDVKMKEKGDIPEGYSVSREKKERFSLILESASTNQTSMYLCASSLSETGAYEQYFGPGTRLTVT.

At least ten counts were recorded for this clonotype. The chain is built from TRBV5-5 and TRBJ2-3, with 7 positions matching TRBD1. Germline loops: CDR1 SGHKS, CDR2 YYEKEE (reference sequence). The CDR3 is 16 amino acids. The ends lost 4 bases at V and 3 bases at J; junction bases unmatched: 11. The CDR3 loop reads CASSTPDRSETDTQYF. Here the CDR3 DNA reads TGTGCCAGCAGCACCCCGGACAGGTCCGAAACAGATACGCAGTATTTT.

Ten or more counts support this clonotype. The chain couples TRBV4-1 to TRBJ1-6; D is perhaps TRBD1 (5 bases). Looked up from germline, CDR1 is MGHRA and CDR2 is YSYEKL. Trimming stripped 1 base from V and 9 bases from J, with 16 bases between. The CDR3 has 16 amino acids. CDR3 sequence reads: CASSQGNHRQGSPLHF. In nucleotides, the CDR3 is TGCGCCAGCAGCCAAGGTAATCACAGGCAAGGTTCACCCCTCCACTTT.

Many counts were recorded for this clonotype. The chain joins TRBV13 to TRBJ2-1; TRBD2 matches at 11 bases. Trimming at V came to 4 bases and at J to 2 bases, leaving 4 bases not matched to a gene. In germline, CDR1 is PRHDT, CDR2 FYEKMQ (reference sequence). This CDR3 comprises 16 residues. The CDR3 nucleotides are TGTGCCAGCAGCTCCCAACTAGCGGGGGCCTACAATGAGCAGTTCTTC. Translated: CASSSQLAGAYNEQFF.

This clonotype was recorded at least ten times. This chain links TRBV7-8 with TRBJ2-7; TRBD1 or TRBD2 may be the D gene (5 bases each). The CDR3 runs 15 residues. Between the trimmed V and J ends, which lost 2 bases and 0 bases, there was a span of 11 bases. Germline-derived CDR1 and CDR2 are SGHVS and FQNEAQ. The CDR3 spells CASSLHQGPSYEQYF. The CDR3 nucleotides are TGTGCCAGCAGCTTACATCAGGGACCCTCCTACGAGCAGTACTTC.

This clonotype showed up many times. The chain has TRBV6-4 and TRBJ2-1; 14 bases fit TRBD2. The CDR3 has 15 residues. The germline V gene has CDR1 MRHNA and CDR2 SNTAGT. Trimming cost V 5 bases and J 8 bases; bases outside gene matches: 5. CDR3 in amino acids: CASSRLAGGQDEQFF. The CDR3 coding sequence is TGTGCCAGCAGTCGACTAGCGGGGGGGCAGGATGAGCAGTTCTTC.